A single sample gave rise to the 7 T cell receptor beta chains below, sequenced in a study of blood T cell repertoires in COVID-19 (TCRdb year 2020). Receptors were amplified or captured by the immunoSEQ multiplex PCR assay. The table comes from immuneACCESS by way of TCRdb, which keeps in-frame sequences with V and J called. Part of the clones is missing from these tables; in studies checked, under half for an unresolved V gene and the rest for unknown reasons. The sample table shows 40,000 to 60,000 clones, and around 82% are seen once. 14% of the sample goes to the ten largest clones. The specimen was peripheral blood. The receptors were gathered from a human donor in a cohort sampled during active COVID-19.

V usage is TRBV7-2 and J usage is TRBJ2-2; D possibly corresponds to TRBD2 (6 bases). CDR3 length: 16 residues. V was cut by 1 base and J by 1 base, with 10 bases left in between. Germline values: CDR1 SGHTA, CDR2 FQGNSA. The CDR3 sequence is CASSLVGSGNTGELFF. The CDR3 DNA is TGTGCCAGCAGCTTAGTGGGTAGCGGGAACACCGGGGAGCTGTTTTTT.

There are a few counts of this clone. The rearrangement joins TRBV2 to TRBJ2-7, with TRBD2 identical over 12 bases. CDR3 length: 16 residues. Trimming cost V 6 bases and J 8 bases; bases outside gene matches: 14. Germline V gene lookup returns CDR1 SNHLY and CDR2 FYNNEI. In DNA form, the CDR3 reads TGTGCCAGCAGACTCGGACTAGCGGGGACCGCTTTGAAGCAGTACTTC. Its protein is CASRLGLAGTALKQYF.

This chain joins TRBV7-9 and TRBJ2-3, with 8 bases aligning to TRBD2. Germline trimming cut 2 bases from V and 5 bases from J; bases unmatched to any gene: 9. Per the germline V gene, CDR1 is SEHNR and CDR2 is FQNEAQ (reference sequence). The CDR3 consists of 16 residues. CDR3 amino acids: CASSLRFAGGIDTQYF. In DNA form, the CDR3 reads TGTGCCAGCAGCTTACGGTTTGCGGGAGGCATAGATACGCAGTATTTT.

This clone was picked up a small number of times. The chain links TRBV7-2 to TRBJ2-7, with TRBD1 identical over 7 bases. Germline V gene lookup returns CDR1 SGHTA and CDR2 FQGNSA. This CDR3 is built from 15 residues. V dropped 5 bases and J dropped 4; count of bases not matched to a gene: 11. The CDR3 nucleotides are TGTGCCAGCAGCGCCGGGACAGACCTTACGTACGAGCAGTACTTC. Protein: CASSAGTDLTYEQYF.

The chain joins TRBV28 to TRBJ2-4; D gene unclear. CDR3 size: 15 residues. Germline V gene sequence: CDR1 MDHEN, CDR2 SYDVKM. Trimming took off 2 bases at V and 0 bases at J, with 8 bases between the two ends. CDR3 sequence: CASSLGTLAKNIQYF. CDR3 bases: TGTGCCAGCAGTTTAGGCACCTTAGCCAAAAACATTCAGTACTTC. The full variable domain, completed using reference TRBV28 and TRBJ2-4, is DVKVTQSSRYLVKRTGEKVFLECVQDMDHENMFWYRQDPGLGLRLIYFSYDVKMKEKGDIPEGYSVSREKKERFSLILESASTNQTSMYLCASSLGTLAKNIQYFGAGTRLSVL.

The J gene is TRBJ2-1, the V gene TRBV5-1, with 14 bases identical to TRBD2. V lost 0 bases to trimming and J lost 5 bases; unmatched junction nucleotides: 1. This CDR3 contains 16 residues. CDR1 is SGHRS, CDR2 YFSETQ, per germline. CDR3 sequence reads: CASSLGTSGRNNEQFF. The CDR3, as DNA: TGCGCCAGCAGCTTGGGGACTAGCGGGAGGAACAATGAGCAGTTCTTC.

The chain employs TRBV7-9 and TRBJ2-1; D might be TRBD1 (5 bases). Germline loops: CDR1 SEHNR, CDR2 FQNEAQ (reference sequence). Trimming cost V 5 bases and J 0 bases, with 14 bases left between them. The CDR3 sequence is 16 residues long. CDR3 loop: CASSLIAGLSYNEQFF. The CDR3 DNA follows: TGTGCCAGCAGCCTCATAGCAGGGCTCTCCTACAATGAGCAGTTCTTC.